This T cell receptor beta chain was documented in a study of CXCR3-negative and CXCR3-positive naive CD8 T cells. General study findings and limits: Greater hydrophobicity was found in TRB CDR3s of CXCR3-positive naive cells than of CXCR3-negative naive cells.

The CDR3 has 13 residues. CDR1 is SQVTM and CDR2 is ANQGSEA in the germline V gene. UMI labels and 5' RACE were used to prepare the TRB cDNA libraries. TCRdb reprocessed the 5' RACE reads, with one entry per CDR3 protein and no DNA. The sample totals some 140,000 distinct CDR3 sequences; its top ten clones hold 0.45% to 0.55%. Concerning this clonotype itself: Its matching antigen is unknown.

Sequencing used naive CXCR3+ CD8+ T cells from blood. Indicated subset: CD45RO-CCR7+CD27+CD95- naive CD8+ T cells expressing CXCR3 (TNR3+). This receptor was identified in a human donor in good health. Some clones in this sample may be carry-over from other donors' samples. The J gene is TRBJ1-1, the V gene TRBV29-1. CDR3: CSVAGRTDTEAFF.